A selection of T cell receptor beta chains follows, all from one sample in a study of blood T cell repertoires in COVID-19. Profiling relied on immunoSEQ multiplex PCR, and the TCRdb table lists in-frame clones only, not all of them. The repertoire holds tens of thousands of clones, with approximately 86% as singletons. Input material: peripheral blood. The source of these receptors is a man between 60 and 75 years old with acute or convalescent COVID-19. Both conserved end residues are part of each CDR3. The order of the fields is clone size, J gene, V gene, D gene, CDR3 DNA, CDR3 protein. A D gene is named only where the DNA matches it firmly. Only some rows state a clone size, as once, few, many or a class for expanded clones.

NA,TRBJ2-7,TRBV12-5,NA,TGTGCTAGTGGTTTGATCGGGGTCCACGAGCAGTACTTC,CASGLIGVHEQYF
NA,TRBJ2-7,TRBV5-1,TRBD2,TGCGCCAGCAGCTTGGGCGGGAGGGGGAACGCCTACGAGCAGTACTTC,CASSLGGRGNAYEQYF
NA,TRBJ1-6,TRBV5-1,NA,TGCGCCAGCAGCTTCGACGGTCGGGGAAATTCACCCCTCCACTTT,CASSFDGRGNSPLHF
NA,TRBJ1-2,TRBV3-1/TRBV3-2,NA,TGTGCCAGCAGCCAAAGGGTTAGGGGGACGGGTGGCTACACCTTC,CASSQRVRGTGGYTF
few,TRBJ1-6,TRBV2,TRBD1,TGTGCCAGCAGCTCGGGACAGGGGGCTAGTTCACCCCTCCACTTT,CASSSGQGASSPLHF
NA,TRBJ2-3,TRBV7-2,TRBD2,TGTGCCAGCAGCGGGGAGGGAGCGGCCCGCCGGGATACGCAGTATTTT,CASSGEGAARRDTQYF
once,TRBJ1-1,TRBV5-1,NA,TGCGCCAGCAGCCGTGCAGGGGAAATTGGCACTGAAGCTTTCTTT,CASSRAGEIGTEAFF
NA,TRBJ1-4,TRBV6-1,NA,TGTGCCAGCAGTGACCTGGCGGCAACTAATGAAAAACTGTTTTTT,CASSDLAATNEKLFF
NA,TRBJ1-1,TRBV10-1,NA,TGCGCCAGCAGTGACTCGGGAGCCTCGAACACTGAAGCTTTCTTT,CASSDSGASNTEAFF
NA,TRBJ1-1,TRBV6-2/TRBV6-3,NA,TGTGCCAGCAGTCCGTTCACTGAAGCTTTCTTT,CASSPFTEAFF
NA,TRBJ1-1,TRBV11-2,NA,TGTGCCAGCAGCTTAGTGGGCAGAGAAGCTTTCTTT,CASSLVGREAFF
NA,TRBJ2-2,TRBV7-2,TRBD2,TGTGCCAGCAGCTATCTAGCGGGGAACACCGGGGAGCTGTTTTTT,CASSYLAGNTGELFF
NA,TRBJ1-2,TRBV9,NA,TGTGCCAGCAGCGTAGGAGCAGGAGGAAACTATGGCTACACCTTC,CASSVGAGGNYGYTF
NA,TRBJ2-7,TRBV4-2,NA,TGTGCCAGCAGCCCAAGCTCAGGCAGCTCCTACGAGCAGTACTTC,CASSPSSGSSYEQYF
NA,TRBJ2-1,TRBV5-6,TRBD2,TGTGCCAGCAGCTCTACGGGGGGTAATGAGCAGTTCTTC,CASSSTGGNEQFF
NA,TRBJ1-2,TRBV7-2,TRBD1,TGTGCCAGCAGCTTAAGTAGACAGGGATACTATGGCTACACCTTC,CASSLSRQGYYGYTF
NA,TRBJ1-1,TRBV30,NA,TGTGCCTGGAGCGACACAGGGAGCGGCAGGTTGGCTTTCTTT,CAWSDTGSGRLAFF
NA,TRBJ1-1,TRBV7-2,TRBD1,TGTGCCAGCAGCCTGTCTACAGGGGGGACTGAAGCTTTCTTT,CASSLSTGGTEAFF
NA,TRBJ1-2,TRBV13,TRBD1,TGTGCCAGCAGCCCCCGGGACAGGGGGAACTATGGCTACACCTTC,CASSPRDRGNYGYTF